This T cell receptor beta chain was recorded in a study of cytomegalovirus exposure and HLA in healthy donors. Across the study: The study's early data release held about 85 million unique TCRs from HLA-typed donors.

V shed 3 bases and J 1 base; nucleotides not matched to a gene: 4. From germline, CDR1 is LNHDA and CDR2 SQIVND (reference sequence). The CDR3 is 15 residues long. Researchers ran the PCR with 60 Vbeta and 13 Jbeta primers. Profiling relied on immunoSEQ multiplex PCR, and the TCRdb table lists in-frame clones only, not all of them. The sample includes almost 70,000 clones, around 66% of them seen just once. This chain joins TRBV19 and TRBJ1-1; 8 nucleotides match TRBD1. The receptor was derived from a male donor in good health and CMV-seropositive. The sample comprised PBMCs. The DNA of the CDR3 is TGTGCCAGTAGTATCTCCGGGACAGGGAACACTGAAGCTTTCTTT. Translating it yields CASSISGTGNTEAFF.